Below, 22 T cell receptor beta chains from the same sample are listed, as sequenced in a study of blood T cell repertoires in COVID-19. Assay: immunoSEQ multiplex PCR; the TCRdb copy retains only in-frame clones and omits some. The repertoire consists of under 40,000 clones, with around nine tenths occurring once and the leading ten covering about 32%. The material sequenced was peripheral blood. The source of these receptors is a man between 65 and 80 years old with active COVID-19.

The rearrangement uses TRBV12-3 or TRBV12-4 and TRBJ1-1; D might be TRBD1 (5 bases). The CDR3 length is 11 residues. Trimming removed 6 bases from V and 12 bases from J, with 14 bases in between. The CDR3 DNA is TGTGCCAGCAGCAAGATTGGGGCGTCTTTCTTT. Its translation is CASSKIGASFF.

This sequence joins TRBV3-1 (or the pseudogene TRBV3-2) and TRBJ1-4; TRBD1 might be the D (6 bases). Trimming cost V 4 bases and J 7 bases, with 13 bases left between them. This CDR3 has 14 amino acids. In germline, CDR1 is LGHDT, CDR2 YNNKEL (reference sequence). This CDR3 reads CASSPTGMGEKLFF. In DNA form, the CDR3 reads TGTGCCAGCAGCCCAACAGGGATGGGTGAAAAACTGTTTTTT.

The chain carries TRBV7-2 and TRBJ1-4; 7 bases agree with TRBD1. Germline V CDR1 and CDR2: SGHTA, FQGNSA. CDR3 size: 14 residues. Losses at the gene ends were 2 bases for V and 7 bases for J; bases not matched to a gene: 4. Written as DNA, the CDR3 is TGTGCCAGCAGCTTAAGGGGGCTTAGTGAAAAACTGTTTTTT. Protein sequence: CASSLRGLSEKLFF.

The V call is TRBV6-5, the J call TRBJ2-5; 9 bases fit TRBD2. V shed 2 bases and J 4 bases; nucleotides not matched to a gene: 2. Germline CDR1 MNHEY, CDR2 SVGAGI. CDR3 length: 14 residues. CDR3 in amino acids: CASSYGGGAETQYF. Here the CDR3 DNA reads TGTGCCAGCAGTTACGGCGGGGGGGCAGAGACCCAGTACTTC.

The J gene is TRBJ2-1, the V gene TRBV7-2; 9 bases agree with TRBD2. With V trimmed by 3 bases and J by 0 bases, 9 bases remained unmatched. Germline V gene lookup returns CDR1 SGHTA and CDR2 FQGNSA. The CDR3 covers 18 residues. This CDR3 reads CASSFQIPGLASYNEQFF. The DNA for the CDR3 is TGTGCCAGCAGCTTCCAAATTCCGGGACTAGCCTCCTACAATGAGCAGTTCTTC.

V usage is TRBV7-9 and J usage is TRBJ2-7; no reliable D call. The ends were cut back, 5 bases at V and 2 bases at J, with 13 bases in the middle. Germline V gene data show CDR1 as SEHNR and CDR2 as FQNEAQ (reference sequence). The CDR3 runs to 14 residues. CDR3 nucleotide sequence: TGTGCCAGCAGCAACCCACAGTGGCCCTACGAGCAGTACTTC. This translates into CASSNPQWPYEQYF.

The chain joins TRBV5-1 to TRBJ2-1, with 7 bases identical to TRBD1. This CDR3 contains 14 residues. Unmatched junction bases numbered 10, after V lost 4 bases and J lost 9 bases. The germline V gene has CDR1 SGHRS and CDR2 YFSETQ. The CDR3 DNA sequence: TGCGCCAGCAGCGTCGGACAGGCTGGGGGTGAGCAGTTCTTC. Translated: CASSVGQAGGEQFF.

This chain connects TRBV11-2 to TRBJ2-7; 14 bases map to TRBD2. Germline CDR1 and CDR2: SGHAT and FQNNGV. The CDR3 totals 17 residues. V dropped 1 base and J dropped 4; count of bases not matched to a gene: 6. The CDR3 DNA reads TGTGCCAGCAGCTTAGTGGGGACTAGCGGGAGCGGGTACGAGCAGTACTTC. Its protein is CASSLVGTSGSGYEQYF.

The V call is TRBV28, the J call TRBJ1-1, with TRBD1 matching 10 bases. CDR1 is MDHEN and CDR2 is SYDVKM in the germline V gene. The CDR3 covers 16 residues. V gave up 6 bases and J gave up 4 bases; unmatched junction bases: 11. The CDR3 region is CASSRRQGASGTEAFF. The CDR3 DNA follows: TGTGCCAGCAGCCGCCGACAGGGGGCTAGTGGCACTGAAGCTTTCTTT.

The V call is TRBV6-2 or TRBV6-3, the J call TRBJ2-5; 8 bases are a match to TRBD1. V dropped 6 bases and J dropped 5; count of bases not matched to a gene: 17. CDR3 length equals 17 residues. Germline V gene lookup returns CDR1 MNHEY and CDR2 SVGEGT. CDR3 protein: CASSHPHRGRGRETQYF. CDR3 nucleotide sequence: TGTGCCAGCAGCCACCCACACCGGGGCAGGGGGCGTGAGACCCAGTACTTC.

This clone was seen only once. This chain joins TRBV9 and TRBJ2-7, with 8 bases aligning to TRBD2. The germline CDR1 and CDR2 sequences are SGDLS and YYNGEE. This CDR3 is built from 15 residues. Trimming removed 4 bases from V and 1 base from J; junction bases left unmatched: 7. In DNA, the CDR3 is TGTGCCAGCAGCCCCCAAACTAGCGGTTCCTACGAGCAGTACTTC. Translation gives CASSPQTSGSYEQYF.

This clone was detected once. The J gene is TRBJ2-1, the V gene TRBV5-1, with D perhaps TRBD1 (6 bases). Germline V gene lookup returns CDR1 SGHRS and CDR2 YFSETQ. Trimming stripped 2 bases from V and 3 bases from J, with 12 bases between. The CDR3 sequence is 15 residues long. The CDR3 DNA reads TGCGCCAGCAGCTTATCCGGACAGAACTACAATGAGCAGTTCTTC. Residues: CASSLSGQNYNEQFF.

This chain links TRBV9 with TRBJ2-1, with D perhaps matching TRBD2 (6 bases). The CDR3 covers 16 residues. Looked up from germline, CDR1 is SGDLS and CDR2 is YYNGEE. With 3 bases removed from V and 7 bases from J, the gap between germline ends came to 20 bases. CDR3 coding DNA: TGTGCCAGCAGCGCGGACGTAACCCGAGGAGGGAATGAGCAGTTCTTC. Translation: CASSADVTRGGNEQFF.

The gene calls are TRBV20-1 and TRBJ1-2; D gene ambiguous. Germline loops: CDR1 DFQATT, CDR2 SNEGSKA (reference sequence). The ends were cut back, 7 bases at V and 7 bases at J, with 7 bases in the middle. This CDR3 region has 9 residues. This CDR3 reads CSVNSGYTF. CDR3 sequence (DNA): TGCAGTGTTAATAGTGGCTACACCTTC.

The V and J genes are TRBV7-8 and TRBJ1-2; the match to TRBD1 covers 10 bases. The junction had 3 bases not matched to a gene; V was cut back by 1 base and J by 4 bases. Germline CDR1 is SGHVS and CDR2 is FQNEAQ. The length of the CDR3 is 15 residues. This chain's CDR3 is CASSLGGTGVYGYTF. CDR3 nucleotides: TGTGCCAGCAGCTTAGGTGGGACAGGGGTCTATGGCTACACCTTC.

The chain has TRBV7-7 and TRBJ2-1; 7 bases fit TRBD2. Germline V gives CDR1 SSHAT, CDR2 FNYEAQ (reference sequence). The J segment lost 0 bases and the V segment lost 5 bases, leaving 7 bases of the junction unmatched. The length of the CDR3 is 16 residues. The CDR3 sequence: CASSRSGVHSYNEQFF. For the CDR3, the DNA is TGTGCCAGCAGCCGGAGCGGGGTGCACTCCTACAATGAGCAGTTCTTC.

Of note for this clone: The same CDR3 also results from other DNA sequences found in this sample. The chain links TRBV18 to TRBJ1-6; TRBD1 agrees at 8 bases. The CDR3 is 14 amino acids. Unmatched junction bases numbered 4, after V lost 5 bases and J lost 7 bases. Germline values: CDR1 KGHSH, CDR2 LQKENI. The CDR3 reads CASSWDRKNSPLHF. The DNA for the CDR3 is TGTGCCAGCTCATGGGACAGGAAGAATTCACCCCTCCACTTT.

The rearrangement joins TRBV4-2 to TRBJ2-3; the match to TRBD2 covers 15 bases. CDR1 LGHNA and CDR2 YNFKEQ come from the germline V gene. V gave up 3 bases and J gave up 0 bases; unmatched junction bases: 4. The CDR3 contains 18 residues. The CDR3 DNA sequence: TGTGCCAGCAGCCAGGGACTAGCGGGAGGTGCTAGCACAGATACGCAGTATTTT. Translating gives CASSQGLAGGASTDTQYF.

The rearrangement joins TRBV18 to TRBJ1-1; 8 bases map to TRBD1. CDR1 and CDR2 from the germline V gene are KGHSH and LQKENI. The length of the CDR3 is 17 residues. J lost 2 bases, V lost 1 base, and 9 bases had no gene match. CDR3 sequence: CASSPRRTGMGNTEAFF. In nucleotides, the CDR3 is TGTGCCAGCTCACCACGACGGACAGGGATGGGAAACACTGAAGCTTTCTTT.

Only one count was recorded for this clone. The chain recombines TRBV11-2 with TRBJ1-6, with D perhaps TRBD1 (5 bases). The CDR3 runs to 11 residues. Trimming shortened V by 4 bases and J by 12 bases, and 7 bases separated the two germline ends. Germline loops: CDR1 SGHAT, CDR2 FQNNGV. CDR3 in amino acids: CASSSQGPLHF. In nucleotides, the CDR3 is TGTGCCAGCAGCTCCCAGGGACCCCTCCACTTT.

This chain connects TRBV5-4 to TRBJ1-4; TRBD1 aligns across 11 bases. CDR3 length equals 15 residues. Germline V gene sequence: CDR1 SGHNT, CDR2 YYREEE (reference sequence). V dropped 4 bases and J dropped 5; count of bases not matched to a gene: 4. Here the CDR3 reads CASSPRTGGNEKLFF. The CDR3 DNA is TGTGCCAGCAGCCCCCGGACAGGGGGCAATGAAAAACTGTTTTTT.

The chain is built from TRBV9 and TRBJ2-3, with D perhaps TRBD2 (5 bases). This CDR3 spans 16 amino acids. V was pared by 3 bases and J by 2 bases, with 16 bases between. Germline CDR1 is SGDLS and CDR2 is YYNGEE. Written as DNA, the CDR3 is TGTGCCAGCAGCGACCGAGGGAGCGGAGCCACAGATACGCAGTATTTT. Encoded protein: CASSDRGSGATDTQYF.